The 24 T cell receptor beta chains in this list originate from one sample, sequenced in a study of cytomegalovirus exposure and HLA in healthy donors. Repertoires were generated with immunoSEQ multiplex PCR, while TCRdb's copy carries only in-frame clones and drops some. The data contain around 300,000 clones, about 86% of them singletons. What was sequenced was PBMCs. Source of these receptors: a woman under 30 in good health and CMV-seronegative.

V and J are TRBV27 and TRBJ2-7, with 9 bases aligning to TRBD1. The V gene's germline CDR1 is MNHEY and CDR2 SMNVEV (reference sequence). The CDR3 spans 14 residues. Losses at the gene ends were 5 bases for V and 1 base for J; bases not matched to a gene: 3. The CDR3 loop is CASSAGTGSYEQYF. DNA for the CDR3: TGTGCCAGCAGTGCCGGGACAGGGTCCTACGAGCAGTACTTC.

The rearrangement uses TRBV7-8 and TRBJ1-4; D is perhaps TRBD1 (6 bases). This CDR3 region has 16 residues. Germline lookup yields CDR1 SGHVS and CDR2 FQNEAQ. Trimming removed 1 base at V and 8 bases at J, with 17 bases between. CDR3 in amino acids: CASSLEWTAGMEKLFF. The CDR3 DNA reads TGTGCCAGCAGCTTAGAGTGGACAGCCGGAATGGAAAAACTGTTTTTT.

This chain joins TRBV6-6 and TRBJ1-5; D possibly corresponds to TRBD1 (6 bases). CDR3 length equals 14 residues. The germline V and J ends were trimmed by 2 bases and 9 bases, with 14 bases remaining between them. Germline V gives CDR1 MNHNY, CDR2 SVGAGI (reference sequence). CDR3 nucleotide sequence: TGTGCCAGCAGTTACGGGGACACGCGGTGGCCCCAGCATTTT. Translated: CASSYGDTRWPQHF.

The chain joins TRBV19 to TRBJ1-1; no reliable D call. The CDR3 covers 15 residues. V was pared by 4 bases and J by 1 base, with 13 bases between. CDR1 and CDR2 from the germline V gene are LNHDA and SQIVND (reference sequence). The CDR3 nucleotides are TGTGCCAGTAGTACCCTCGTTAGCGGGAACACTGAAGCTTTCTTT. Translated: CASSTLVSGNTEAFF.

This sequence joins TRBV6-4 and TRBJ1-2; 8 bases align to TRBD1. The ends lost 6 bases at V and 4 bases at J; junction bases unmatched: 13. Per germline, CDR1 MRHNA and CDR2 SNTAGT. The CDR3 runs 16 residues. The CDR3 nucleotides are TGTGCCAGCAGCGCCCAGCCCTCGACAGGGGCCTATGGCTACACCTTC. Translated: CASSAQPSTGAYGYTF.

The chain uses TRBV5-1 and TRBJ2-3; a possible D gene is TRBD2 (5 bases). The CDR3 extends over 15 amino acids. V was clipped by 5 bases and J by 5 bases, with 18 bases between them. CDR1 is SGHRS and CDR2 is YFSETQ in the germline V gene. The CDR3 spells CASSWASREGDTQYF. In DNA form, the CDR3 reads TGCGCCAGCAGTTGGGCTAGCCGAGAAGGAGATACGCAGTATTTT.

The rearrangement joins TRBV6-1 to TRBJ2-4; a weak D match, TRBD1 (5 bases). The V end was cut by 11 bases, the J end by 5 bases, with 16 bases between. Germline V CDR1 and CDR2: MNHNS, SASEGT. This CDR3 spans 13 amino acids. CDR3 DNA sequence: TGTGCCGGGGCAGGTTCATATCAAAACATTCAGTACTTC. This gives the protein CAGAGSYQNIQYF.

V is TRBV30 and J is TRBJ2-5; D remains ambiguous. Per germline, CDR1 GTSNPN and CDR2 SVGIG (reference sequence). V shed 0 bases and J shed 4 bases, with 18 bases lying between them. The CDR3 has 16 residues. CDR3 amino acids: CAWSVLLGLGGETQYF. CDR3 in DNA: TGTGCCTGGAGTGTACTCCTTGGCCTCGGCGGAGAGACCCAGTACTTC.

The chain couples TRBV19 to TRBJ2-7; D possibly corresponds to TRBD1 (6 bases). In germline, CDR1 is LNHDA, CDR2 SQIVND (reference sequence). V gave up 5 bases and J gave up 1 base, with 15 bases separating them. This CDR3 comprises 15 residues. The CDR3 sequence is CASSAPRQESYEQYF. The CDR3 DNA follows: TGTGCCAGTAGTGCCCCTCGACAGGAATCCTACGAGCAGTACTTC.

The chain links TRBV27 to TRBJ2-5; 8 nucleotides align to TRBD1. CDR1 and CDR2 from the germline V gene are MNHEY and SMNVEV (reference sequence). The CDR3 extends over 19 amino acids. The ends lost 1 base at V and 1 base at J; junction bases unmatched: 14. This CDR3 is CASSLFGSYRGTLQETQYF. In nucleotides, the CDR3 is TGTGCCAGCAGTTTATTCGGGTCGTACAGGGGGACCCTCCAAGAGACCCAGTACTTC.

The chain employs TRBV5-1 and TRBJ2-3; TRBD1 agrees at 7 bases. With V trimmed by 0 bases and J by 3 bases, 7 bases remained unmatched. This CDR3 contains 16 residues. Germline CDR1 SGHRS, CDR2 YFSETQ. Here the CDR3 DNA reads TGCGCCAGCAGCTTGGAAGGGGGCGTCAGGACAGATACGCAGTATTTT. Protein sequence: CASSLEGGVRTDTQYF.

Details on this clone: The same CDR3 also results from other DNA sequences found in this sample. The rearrangement links TRBV5-1 to TRBJ1-4; 9 nucleotides line up with TRBD1. Trimming cost V 4 bases and J 5 bases; bases outside gene matches: 6. Germline CDR1 reads SGHRS; CDR2 reads YFSETQ. CDR3 length equals 15 residues. Here the CDR3 DNA reads TGCGCCAGCAGCCCAGGAGGGACAGGGAATGAAAAACTGTTTTTT. Amino acid sequence: CASSPGGTGNEKLFF.

The CDR3 region is CSARDQGVSYF. DNA for the CDR3: TGCAGTGCTAGAGATCAGGGGGTTTCGTACTTC. The genes are TRBV20-1 and TRBJ2-7; the match to TRBD1 covers 7 bases. From germline, CDR1 is DFQATT and CDR2 SNEGSKA (reference sequence). This CDR3 region has 11 residues. The V and J ends lost 0 bases and 12 bases, in that order; junction bases with no gene match: 5.

This rearrangement joins TRBV19 to TRBJ2-1, with D perhaps TRBD1 (5 bases). This CDR3 is built from 13 residues. V lost 5 bases and J lost 4, with 9 bases in between. Per germline, CDR1 LNHDA and CDR2 SQIVND (reference sequence). The CDR3 bases are TGTGCCAGTAGTGCGACAGTTTACAATGAGCAGTTCTTC. Its translation is CASSATVYNEQFF.

V is TRBV11-3 and J is TRBJ2-5; D is uncertain. The CDR3 spans 12 residues. Germline V lookup: CDR1 SGHNT, CDR2 YENEEA. V lost 4 bases to trimming and J lost 3 bases, with 6 bases between them. As DNA, the CDR3 is TGTGCCAGCAGCTCCTCTAAAGAGACCCAGTACTTC. It codes for CASSSSKETQYF.

This clone was seen once. The V and J genes are TRBV11-3 and TRBJ2-5; D perhaps matches TRBD1 (6 bases). V lost 5 bases and J 2 bases, leaving 12 bases between the germline ends. The germline gives CDR1 SGHNT, CDR2 YENEEA. CDR3 size: 14 residues. The CDR3 sequence is CASSPGTLQETQYF. The CDR3 region has the DNA TGTGCCAGCAGCCCAGGGACACTTCAAGAGACCCAGTACTTC.

For the CDR3, the DNA is TGCGCCAGCAGCCAAGATTGGGGGGACCCCTACAATGAGCAGTTCTTC. This encodes CASSQDWGDPYNEQFF. V and J are TRBV4-1 and TRBJ2-1, with a weak D call TRBD2 (6 bases). Germline CDR1 is MGHRA and CDR2 is YSYEKL. CDR3 length: 16 amino acids. V lost 0 bases and J lost 2, with 11 bases in between.

The chain is built from TRBV7-8 and TRBJ1-4; 11 nucleotides match TRBD1. Germline CDR1 and CDR2: SGHVS and FQNEAQ. The CDR3 is made up of 14 amino acids. V was pared by 4 bases and J by 10 bases, with 5 bases of the junction left unmatched. In nucleotides, the CDR3 is TGTGCCAGCAGCTCCGAGGGACAGGGGGTAAAACTGTTTTTT. It translates to CASSSEGQGVKLFF.

V and J are TRBV5-4 and TRBJ2-5; the D is unclear. This CDR3 is 14 amino acids long. Germline V lookup: CDR1 SGHNT, CDR2 YYREEE (reference sequence). Deletions cut 6 bases from V and 5 bases from J, with 17 bases between. The CDR3 DNA is TGTGCCAGCACGCCGCTCGGCTCGAGGGAGACCCAGTACTTC. This translates into CASTPLGSRETQYF.

This chain links TRBV30 with TRBJ1-3; TRBD1 is a possible D gene (5 bases). V gave up 5 bases and J gave up 0 bases, with 8 bases separating them. In germline, CDR1 is GTSNPN, CDR2 SVGIG (reference sequence). This CDR3 is 13 amino acids long. CDR3 sequence: CAWDSLSGNTIYF. In nucleotides, the CDR3 is TGTGCCTGGGACAGCCTCTCTGGAAACACCATATATTTT.

V usage is TRBV2 and J usage is TRBJ2-3, with a weak D call TRBD1 (5 bases). The CDR3 has 14 residues. Germline loops: CDR1 SNHLY, CDR2 FYNNEI. Trimming took 7 bases from V and 0 from J, leaving 11 bases between them. CDR3 residues: CASKDGHSTDTQYF. CDR3 nucleotide sequence: TGTGCCAGCAAAGACGGACATAGCACAGATACGCAGTATTTT.

The V call is TRBV19, the J call TRBJ2-7; D is uncertain. The CDR3 has 14 residues. The germline gives CDR1 LNHDA, CDR2 SQIVND (reference sequence). Trimming took off 7 bases at V and 2 bases at J, with 15 bases between the two ends. The CDR3 DNA is TGTGCCAGTAAGCTTACCCACTTGACCTACGAGCAGTACTTC. It is translated as CASKLTHLTYEQYF.

The chain links TRBV4-1 to TRBJ2-5; the D gene is possibly TRBD2 (6 bases). The CDR3 has 14 amino acids. With 4 bases removed from V and 1 base from J, the gap between germline ends came to 10 bases. The germline V gene encodes CDR1 MGHRA and CDR2 YSYEKL. The CDR3 coding sequence is TGCGCCAGCAGCCGCACGGGGGTCCAAGAGACCCAGTACTTC. Translated: CASSRTGVQETQYF.

The chain carries TRBV30 and TRBJ2-5; tentatively, D is TRBD1 (5 bases). V gave up 4 bases and J gave up 5 bases, with 11 bases separating them. This CDR3 spans 12 amino acids. Germline CDR1 and CDR2: GTSNPN and SVGIG (reference sequence). The CDR3 reads CAWTGFGETQYF. The CDR3 DNA reads TGTGCCTGGACAGGGTTTGGGGAGACCCAGTACTTC.